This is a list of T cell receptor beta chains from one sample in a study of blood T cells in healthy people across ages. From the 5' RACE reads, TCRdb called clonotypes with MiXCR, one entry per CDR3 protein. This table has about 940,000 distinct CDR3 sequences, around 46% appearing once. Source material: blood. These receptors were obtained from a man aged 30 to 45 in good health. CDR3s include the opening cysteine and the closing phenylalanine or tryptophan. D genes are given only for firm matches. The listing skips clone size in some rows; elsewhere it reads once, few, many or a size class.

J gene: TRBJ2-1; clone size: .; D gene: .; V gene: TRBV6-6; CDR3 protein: CASSLLGGDEQFF; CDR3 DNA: TGTGCCAGCAGCCTGTTAGGGGGGGATGAGCAGTTCTTC
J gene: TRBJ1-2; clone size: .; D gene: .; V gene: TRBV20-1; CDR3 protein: CSAGPDYGYTF; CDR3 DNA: TGCAGCGCGGGGCCTGACTATGGCTACACCTTC
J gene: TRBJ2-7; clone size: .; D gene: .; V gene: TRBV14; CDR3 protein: CASSRGTPFSYEQYF; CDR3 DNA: TGTGCCAGCAGCCGCGGGACACCGTTCTCCTACGAGCAGTACTTC
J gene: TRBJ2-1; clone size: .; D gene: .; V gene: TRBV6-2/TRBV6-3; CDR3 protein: CASSYQPLIGNEQFF; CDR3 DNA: TGTGCCAGCAGTTACCAACCCCTTATAGGCAATGAGCAGTTCTTC
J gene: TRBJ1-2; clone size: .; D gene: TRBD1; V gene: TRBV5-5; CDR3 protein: CASSSNGGTGLLSYGYTF; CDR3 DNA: TGTGCCAGCAGCTCGAACGGGGGGACAGGACTATTATCCTATGGCTACACCTTC
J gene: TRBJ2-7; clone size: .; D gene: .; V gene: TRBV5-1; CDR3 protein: CASSSRTDSSWEQYF; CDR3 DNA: TGCGCCAGCAGCTCACGGACAGATAGCTCGTGGGAGCAGTACTTC
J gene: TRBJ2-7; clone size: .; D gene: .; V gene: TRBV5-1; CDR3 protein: CASSLDRGGSFSYEQYF; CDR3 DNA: TGCGCCAGCAGCTTGGACCGAGGGGGATCCTTCTCCTACGAGCAGTACTTC
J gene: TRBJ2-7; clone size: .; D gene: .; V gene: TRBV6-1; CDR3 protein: CASSDFGDEQYF; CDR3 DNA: TGTGCCAGCAGTGATTTTGGGGACGAGCAGTACTTC
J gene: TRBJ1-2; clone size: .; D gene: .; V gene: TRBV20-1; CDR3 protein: CSASGSNTNYGYTF; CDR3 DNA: TGCAGTGCTAGTGGAAGCAACACTAACTATGGCTACACCTTC
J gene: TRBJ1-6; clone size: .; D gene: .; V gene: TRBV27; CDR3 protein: CASGRTDSIYSPLHF; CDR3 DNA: TGTGCCAGCGGCCGGACGGATTCTATCTATTCACCCCTCCACTTT
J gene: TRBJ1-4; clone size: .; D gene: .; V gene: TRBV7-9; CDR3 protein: CASSPRTELLNEKLFF; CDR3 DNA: TGTGCCAGCAGCCCGAGAACCGAACTACTTAATGAAAAACTGTTTTTT
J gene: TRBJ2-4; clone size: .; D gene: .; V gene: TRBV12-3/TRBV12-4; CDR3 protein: CASSWVAGLQNIQYF; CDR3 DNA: TGTGCCAGCAGTTGGGTGGCAGGGTTGCAAAACATTCAGTACTTC
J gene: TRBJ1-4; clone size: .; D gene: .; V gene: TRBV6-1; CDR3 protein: CASSEAGLGKKLFF; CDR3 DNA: TGTGCCAGCAGTGAAGCGGGGCTGGGTAAAAAACTGTTTTTT
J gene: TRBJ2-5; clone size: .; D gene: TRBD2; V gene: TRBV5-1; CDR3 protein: CASRVGTSGTQYF; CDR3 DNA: TGCGCCAGCAGGGTCGGGACTAGCGGGACCCAGTACTTC
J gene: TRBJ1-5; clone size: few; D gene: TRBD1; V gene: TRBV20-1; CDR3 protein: CSARTDRGNQPQHF; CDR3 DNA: TGCAGTGCCAGAACAGACAGGGGCAATCAGCCCCAGCATTTT
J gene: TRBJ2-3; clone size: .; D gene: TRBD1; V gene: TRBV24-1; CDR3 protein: CATSPGGFGDTQYF; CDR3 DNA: TGTGCCACCAGTCCAGGGGGCTTTGGAGATACGCAGTATTTT
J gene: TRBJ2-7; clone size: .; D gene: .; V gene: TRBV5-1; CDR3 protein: CASSPGIDPIYEQYF; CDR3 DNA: TGCGCCAGCAGCCCAGGAATCGACCCAATCTACGAGCAGTACTTC
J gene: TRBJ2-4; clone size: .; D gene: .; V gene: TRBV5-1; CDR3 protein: CASSLEDQTAAASYELYF; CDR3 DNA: TGCGCCAGCAGCTTGGAGGATCAGACCGCAGCGGCCTCCTACGAGCTGTACTTC
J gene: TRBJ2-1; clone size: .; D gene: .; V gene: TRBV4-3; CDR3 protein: CASSQDLVAYNEQFF; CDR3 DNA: TGCGCCAGCAGCCAAGATCTGGTGGCTTACAATGAGCAGTTCTTC
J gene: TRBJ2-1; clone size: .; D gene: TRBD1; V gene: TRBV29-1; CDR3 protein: CSANRGGDEQFF; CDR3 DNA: TGCAGCGCGAACAGGGGCGGCGATGAGCAGTTCTTC